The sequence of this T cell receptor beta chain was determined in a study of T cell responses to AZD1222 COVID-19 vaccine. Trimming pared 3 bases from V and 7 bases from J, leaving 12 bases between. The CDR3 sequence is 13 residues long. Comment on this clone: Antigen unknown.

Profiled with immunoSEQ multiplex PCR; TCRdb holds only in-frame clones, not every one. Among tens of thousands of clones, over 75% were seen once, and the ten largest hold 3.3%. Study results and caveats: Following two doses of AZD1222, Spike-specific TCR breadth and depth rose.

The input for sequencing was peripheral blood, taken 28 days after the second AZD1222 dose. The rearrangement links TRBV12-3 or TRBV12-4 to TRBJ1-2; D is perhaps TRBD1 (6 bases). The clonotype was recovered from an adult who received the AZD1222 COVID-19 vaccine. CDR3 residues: CASSFGGGFGYTF. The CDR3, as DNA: TGTGCCAGCAGTTTTGGTGGGGGCTTTGGCTACACCTTC.